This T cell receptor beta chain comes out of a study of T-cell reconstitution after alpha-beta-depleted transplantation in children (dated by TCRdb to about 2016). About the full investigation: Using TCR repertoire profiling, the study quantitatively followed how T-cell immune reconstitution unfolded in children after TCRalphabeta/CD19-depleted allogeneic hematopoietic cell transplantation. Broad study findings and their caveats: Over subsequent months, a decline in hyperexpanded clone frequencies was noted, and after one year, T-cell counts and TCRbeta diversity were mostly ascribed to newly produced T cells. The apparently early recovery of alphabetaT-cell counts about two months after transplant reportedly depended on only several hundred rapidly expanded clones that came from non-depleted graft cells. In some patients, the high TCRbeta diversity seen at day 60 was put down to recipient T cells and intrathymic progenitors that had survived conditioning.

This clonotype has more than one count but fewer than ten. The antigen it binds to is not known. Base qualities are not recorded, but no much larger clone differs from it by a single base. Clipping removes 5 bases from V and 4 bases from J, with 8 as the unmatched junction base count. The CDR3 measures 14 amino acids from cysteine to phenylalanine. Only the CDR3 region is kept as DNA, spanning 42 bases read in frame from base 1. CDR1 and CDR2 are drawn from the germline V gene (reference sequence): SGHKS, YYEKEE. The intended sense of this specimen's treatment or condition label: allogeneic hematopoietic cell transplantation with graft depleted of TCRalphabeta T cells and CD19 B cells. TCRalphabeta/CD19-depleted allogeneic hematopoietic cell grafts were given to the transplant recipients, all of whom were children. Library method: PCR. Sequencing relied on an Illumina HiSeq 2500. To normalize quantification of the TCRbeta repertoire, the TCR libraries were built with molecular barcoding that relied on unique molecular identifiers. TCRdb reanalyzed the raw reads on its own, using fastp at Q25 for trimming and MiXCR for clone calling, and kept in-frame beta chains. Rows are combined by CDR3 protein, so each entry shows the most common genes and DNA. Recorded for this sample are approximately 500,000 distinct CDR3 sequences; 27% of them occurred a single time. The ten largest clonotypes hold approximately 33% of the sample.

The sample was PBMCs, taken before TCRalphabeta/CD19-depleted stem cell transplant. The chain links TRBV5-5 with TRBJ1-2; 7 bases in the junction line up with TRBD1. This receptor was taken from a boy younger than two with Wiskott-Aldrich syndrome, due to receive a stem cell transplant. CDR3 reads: CASSSGTASYGYTF. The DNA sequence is TGTGCCAGCAGTTCTGGGACAGCCTCCTATGGCTACACCTTC.